This is a list of T cell receptor beta chains from one sample in a study of shared clonotypes between healthy human individuals. Clones were read by immunoSEQ multiplex PCR, and TCRdb kept only the in-frame ones, dropping some. The sample lists roughly 500,000 clones; 79% were seen once. Sequencing was performed on PBMCs. These receptors all stem from a woman in her 40s in good health. Some clones in this sample may be carry-over from other donors' samples. The CDR3 runs from the conserved cysteine through the conserved F or W. Fields, in order: V gene, D gene, clone size, J gene, CDR3 protein, CDR3 DNA. A D gene is named only where the DNA matches it firmly. Clone size is shown for a subset of rows, as once, few, many or a class of expanded clone.

V gene: TRBV28; D gene: .; clone size: .; J gene: TRBJ1-1; CDR3 protein: CASRPTGNTEAFF; CDR3 DNA: TGTGCCAGCAGACCGACAGGGAACACTGAAGCTTTCTTT
V gene: TRBV28; D gene: .; clone size: .; J gene: TRBJ1-2; CDR3 protein: CASREERYGYTF; CDR3 DNA: TGTGCCAGCAGGGAGGAGAGGTATGGCTACACCTTC
V gene: TRBV18; D gene: TRBD1; clone size: .; J gene: TRBJ1-2; CDR3 protein: CASSLRQGQDGYTF; CDR3 DNA: TGTGCCAGCTCACTCCGACAGGGTCAGGATGGCTACACCTTC
V gene: TRBV2; D gene: .; clone size: once; J gene: TRBJ2-5; CDR3 protein: CASSVGTGIGETQYF; CDR3 DNA: TGTGCCAGCAGTGTGGGAACTGGGATCGGGGAGACCCAGTACTTC
V gene: TRBV5-6; D gene: TRBD2; clone size: .; J gene: TRBJ2-7; CDR3 protein: CASSFVSGRGYEQYF; CDR3 DNA: TGTGCCAGCAGCTTTGTTAGCGGGAGAGGGTACGAGCAGTACTTC
V gene: TRBV7-9; D gene: TRBD1; clone size: .; J gene: TRBJ1-1; CDR3 protein: CASSFTGDTEAFF; CDR3 DNA: TGTGCCAGCAGCTTCACAGGGGACACTGAAGCTTTCTTT
V gene: TRBV11-2; D gene: .; clone size: .; J gene: TRBJ1-3; CDR3 protein: CASSRRGYSGNTIYF; CDR3 DNA: TGTGCCAGCAGCCGCAGGGGCTACTCTGGAAACACCATATATTTT
V gene: TRBV6-4; D gene: TRBD1; clone size: few; J gene: TRBJ2-7; CDR3 protein: CASSATGGAGDEQYF; CDR3 DNA: TGTGCCAGCAGTGCCACAGGGGGCGCGGGTGACGAGCAGTACTTC
V gene: TRBV7-6; D gene: TRBD2; clone size: .; J gene: TRBJ2-1; CDR3 protein: CASSLGLAAYNEQFF; CDR3 DNA: TGTGCCAGCAGCCTAGGACTAGCGGCTTACAATGAGCAGTTCTTC
V gene: TRBV5-8; D gene: TRBD1; clone size: .; J gene: TRBJ1-4; CDR3 protein: CASSWGMTGGFEKLFF; CDR3 DNA: TGTGCCAGCAGTTGGGGGATGACAGGGGGCTTTGAAAAACTGTTTTTT
V gene: TRBV28; D gene: TRBD1; clone size: many; J gene: TRBJ1-2; CDR3 protein: CASSLSTYRGSGYTF; CDR3 DNA: TGTGCCAGCAGTTTATCAACCTACAGGGGAAGTGGCTACACCTTC
V gene: TRBV10-3; D gene: .; clone size: .; J gene: TRBJ2-5; CDR3 protein: CAIRAGGLAPQETQYF; CDR3 DNA: TGTGCCATCCGGGCGGGCGGGTTGGCCCCGCAAGAGACCCAGTACTTC
V gene: TRBV7-2; D gene: .; clone size: once; J gene: TRBJ2-1; CDR3 protein: CASSFDSRYEQFF; CDR3 DNA: TGTGCCAGCAGCTTTGACAGTAGATATGAGCAGTTCTTC
V gene: TRBV6-5; D gene: .; clone size: .; J gene: TRBJ2-2; CDR3 protein: CASSSPLSAGELFF; CDR3 DNA: TGTGCCAGCAGTTCCCCTCTTTCGGCCGGGGAGCTGTTTTTT
V gene: TRBV12-5; D gene: .; clone size: .; J gene: TRBJ2-7; CDR3 protein: CTSRDYEQYF; CDR3 DNA: TGTACTAGTAGGGACTACGAGCAGTACTTC
V gene: TRBV25-1; D gene: .; clone size: few; J gene: TRBJ2-1; CDR3 protein: CASTGGRGGELYNEQFF; CDR3 DNA: TGTGCCAGCACTGGGGGGAGAGGGGGCGAACTCTACAATGAGCAGTTCTTC
V gene: TRBV29-1; D gene: TRBD1; clone size: .; J gene: TRBJ1-2; CDR3 protein: CSVEYRGWGGYTF; CDR3 DNA: TGCAGCGTGGAGTACAGGGGTTGGGGTGGCTACACCTTC
V gene: TRBV6-1; D gene: TRBD2; clone size: .; J gene: TRBJ2-1; CDR3 protein: CASRIAGEAYNEQFF; CDR3 DNA: TGTGCCAGCAGGATAGCGGGAGAGGCTTACAATGAGCAGTTCTTC
V gene: TRBV11-2; D gene: .; clone size: few; J gene: TRBJ1-1; CDR3 protein: CASAQELNTEAFF; CDR3 DNA: TGTGCCAGCGCTCAGGAGCTAAACACTGAAGCTTTCTTT
V gene: TRBV7-2; D gene: TRBD1; clone size: .; J gene: TRBJ2-7; CDR3 protein: CASSLDRVRYEQYF; CDR3 DNA: TGTGCCAGCAGCTTGGACAGGGTGAGGTACGAGCAGTACTTC
V gene: TRBV7-9; D gene: TRBD2; clone size: .; J gene: TRBJ2-5; CDR3 protein: CASKAGEETQYF; CDR3 DNA: TGTGCCAGCAAGGCGGGAGAGGAGACCCAGTACTTC
V gene: TRBV19; D gene: .; clone size: .; J gene: TRBJ1-1; CDR3 protein: CASSGHTNTEAFF; CDR3 DNA: TGTGCCAGTAGCGGACACACGAACACTGAAGCTTTCTTT
V gene: TRBV7-3; D gene: TRBD2; clone size: .; J gene: TRBJ2-2; CDR3 protein: CASSPRRLAGGVGELFF; CDR3 DNA: TGTGCCAGCAGCCCTAGGCGACTAGCGGGAGGAGTCGGGGAGCTGTTTTTT
V gene: TRBV30; D gene: .; clone size: .; J gene: TRBJ2-1; CDR3 protein: CAWSSRTYNEQFF; CDR3 DNA: TGTGCCTGGAGTAGCCGAACCTACAATGAGCAGTTCTTC
V gene: TRBV14; D gene: .; clone size: .; J gene: TRBJ2-7; CDR3 protein: CASSPYGARYEQYF; CDR3 DNA: TGTGCCAGCAGTCCTTATGGGGCGAGATACGAGCAGTACTTC
V gene: TRBV28; D gene: .; clone size: .; J gene: TRBJ1-5; CDR3 protein: CASSFGGKGNQPQHF; CDR3 DNA: TGTGCCAGCAGTTTCGGGGGCAAGGGCAATCAGCCCCAGCATTTT
V gene: TRBV6-1; D gene: TRBD1; clone size: .; J gene: TRBJ1-1; CDR3 protein: CASSALRGSNTEAFF; CDR3 DNA: TGTGCCAGCAGTGCCCTCAGGGGGTCGAACACTGAAGCTTTCTTT
V gene: TRBV4-3; D gene: .; clone size: .; J gene: TRBJ1-4; CDR3 protein: CASSHDGLANEKLFF; CDR3 DNA: TGCGCCAGCAGCCATGACGGGTTGGCTAATGAAAAACTGTTTTTT
V gene: TRBV27; D gene: TRBD1; clone size: .; J gene: TRBJ1-2; CDR3 protein: CASSYRQGSYGYTF; CDR3 DNA: TGTGCCAGCAGTTACCGACAGGGATCCTATGGCTACACCTTC
V gene: TRBV6-5; D gene: .; clone size: .; J gene: TRBJ2-3; CDR3 protein: CASSYSTVASATQYF; CDR3 DNA: TGTGCCAGCAGTTACTCTACGGTTGCTAGTGCTACGCAGTATTTT
V gene: TRBV30; D gene: TRBD1; clone size: .; J gene: TRBJ2-3; CDR3 protein: CAWSVHRGGTDTQYF; CDR3 DNA: TGTGCCTGGAGTGTACACAGGGGGGGCACAGATACGCAGTATTTT
V gene: TRBV5-4; D gene: TRBD1; clone size: .; J gene: TRBJ2-7; CDR3 protein: CASSSPGTGGYEQYF; CDR3 DNA: TGTGCCAGCAGCTCCCCTGGGACAGGGGGCTACGAGCAGTACTTC
V gene: TRBV27; D gene: .; clone size: .; J gene: TRBJ1-2; CDR3 protein: CASSLRWGSNNYGYTF; CDR3 DNA: TGTGCCAGCAGTTTAAGGTGGGGGAGCAACAACTATGGCTACACCTTC
V gene: TRBV21-1; D gene: .; clone size: .; J gene: TRBJ2-7; CDR3 protein: CASSKEGFGSNSYEQYF; CDR3 DNA: TGTGCCAGCAGTAAAGAGGGTTTCGGCAGTAACTCCTACGAGCAGTACTTC
V gene: TRBV7-2; D gene: TRBD1; clone size: .; J gene: TRBJ2-7; CDR3 protein: CASSRGQGREQYF; CDR3 DNA: TGTGCCAGCAGCCGTGGACAGGGGCGCGAGCAGTACTTC
V gene: TRBV6-5; D gene: TRBD2; clone size: .; J gene: TRBJ2-2; CDR3 protein: CASSWTLAGVGGELFF; CDR3 DNA: TGTGCCAGCAGTTGGACTCTAGCGGGAGTGGGCGGGGAGCTGTTTTTT
V gene: TRBV27; D gene: TRBD2; clone size: .; J gene: TRBJ2-1; CDR3 protein: CASSLSWTSVNEQFF; CDR3 DNA: TGTGCCAGCAGTTTATCGTGGACTAGCGTGAATGAGCAGTTCTTC
V gene: TRBV9; D gene: TRBD2; clone size: .; J gene: TRBJ2-3; CDR3 protein: CASSLTSGSKSDTQYF; CDR3 DNA: TGTGCCAGCAGCCTAACAAGCGGGAGTAAGTCAGATACGCAGTATTTT
V gene: TRBV5-4; D gene: TRBD2; clone size: .; J gene: TRBJ2-5; CDR3 protein: CASSLPTGRASETQYF; CDR3 DNA: TGTGCCAGCAGCTTGCCTACCGGGAGGGCGTCAGAGACCCAGTACTTC
V gene: TRBV7-2; D gene: TRBD1; clone size: .; J gene: TRBJ2-7; CDR3 protein: CASSLQTGWDEQYF; CDR3 DNA: TGTGCCAGCAGCTTACAGACAGGGTGGGACGAGCAGTACTTC
V gene: TRBV5-4; D gene: .; clone size: .; J gene: TRBJ2-4; CDR3 protein: CASSLGGPLAKNIQYF; CDR3 DNA: TGTGCCAGCAGCTTGGGGGGTCCCCTAGCCAAAAACATTCAGTACTTC
V gene: TRBV23-1; D gene: .; clone size: .; J gene: TRBJ2-5; CDR3 protein: CASSHLRRETQYF; CDR3 DNA: TGCGCCAGCAGTCACCTACGACGGGAGACCCAGTACTTC
V gene: TRBV5-4; D gene: TRBD2; clone size: once; J gene: TRBJ2-1; CDR3 protein: CASSLPTSGRVSEQFF; CDR3 DNA: TGTGCCAGCAGCCTACCTACTAGCGGGAGGGTTAGTGAGCAGTTCTTC
V gene: TRBV9; D gene: .; clone size: .; J gene: TRBJ1-1; CDR3 protein: CASSVDMAPSPAFF; CDR3 DNA: TGTGCCAGCAGCGTAGATATGGCTCCATCGCCGGCTTTCTTT
V gene: TRBV6-6; D gene: .; clone size: many; J gene: TRBJ2-6; CDR3 protein: CASSYEGAGANVLTF; CDR3 DNA: TGTGCCAGCAGTTACGAGGGGGCTGGGGCCAACGTCCTGACTTTC
V gene: TRBV6-4; D gene: TRBD2; clone size: .; J gene: TRBJ2-7; CDR3 protein: CASSEASGCNPYYEQYF; CDR3 DNA: TGTGCCAGCAGTGAGGCTAGCGGGTGCAATCCCTACTACGAGCAGTACTTC
V gene: TRBV6-6; D gene: .; clone size: .; J gene: TRBJ2-5; CDR3 protein: CASSSQGRETQYF; CDR3 DNA: TGTGCCAGCAGTAGTCAGGGTAGGGAGACCCAGTACTTC
V gene: TRBV4-3; D gene: TRBD1; clone size: .; J gene: TRBJ2-7; CDR3 protein: CASSPGQGLYEQYF; CDR3 DNA: TGCGCCAGCAGCCCCGGACAGGGCCTCTACGAGCAGTACTTC
V gene: TRBV5-8; D gene: .; clone size: .; J gene: TRBJ2-1; CDR3 protein: CASSLSLNNEQFF; CDR3 DNA: TGTGCCAGCAGCTTAAGCCTGAACAATGAGCAGTTCTTC
V gene: TRBV11-2; D gene: TRBD2; clone size: .; J gene: TRBJ2-5; CDR3 protein: CASSLITRTSGNGETQYF; CDR3 DNA: TGTGCCAGCAGCTTAATCACCCGGACTAGCGGGAATGGAGAGACCCAGTACTTC
V gene: TRBV9; D gene: .; clone size: .; J gene: TRBJ1-2; CDR3 protein: CASSPTLAANYGYTF; CDR3 DNA: TGTGCCAGCAGCCCCACACTGGCCGCTAACTATGGCTACACCTTC
V gene: TRBV27; D gene: .; clone size: .; J gene: TRBJ2-3; CDR3 protein: CASSPSAITDTQYF; CDR3 DNA: TGTGCCAGCAGTCCTTCTGCGATCACAGATACGCAGTATTTT
V gene: TRBV7-6; D gene: .; clone size: many; J gene: TRBJ2-6; CDR3 protein: CASSLALFGGGANVLTF; CDR3 DNA: TGTGCCAGCAGCTTAGCGTTGTTCGGGGGCGGGGCCAACGTCCTGACTTTC